The 30 T cell receptor beta chains given below trace back to one sample, sequenced in a study of cytomegalovirus exposure and HLA in healthy donors. The PCR ran on 60 Vbeta and 13 Jbeta primers. This table comes from immunoSEQ multiplex PCR, and its TCRdb copy is limited to in-frame clones, with some not included. This sample has approximately 150,000 clones, with roughly 90% found just once. Sequencing was performed on PBMCs. The receptors come from a woman in her thirties or forties in good health and CMV-seronegative.

About this clone: Other DNA sequences of this sample code for an identical CDR3. V usage is TRBV5-4 and J usage is TRBJ1-5; D possibly corresponds to TRBD1 (6 bases). Deletions cut 0 bases from V and 3 bases from J, with 7 bases between. The germline CDR1 and CDR2 sequences are SGHNT and YYREEE (reference sequence). The CDR3 is 14 amino acids. The CDR3 nucleotides read TGTGCCAGCAGCTTGGCAGGGGACAATCAGCCCCAGCATTTT. It is translated as CASSLAGDNQPQHF.

The chain recombines TRBV19 with TRBJ1-1, with D possibly TRBD1 on 6 matching bases. V shed 4 bases and J shed 0 bases, with 12 bases lying between them. The CDR3 loop spans 15 amino acids. Looked up from germline, CDR1 is LNHDA and CDR2 is SQIVND (reference sequence). CDR3 amino acids: CASSTKQGVNTEAFF. The DNA for the CDR3 is TGTGCCAGTAGTACAAAACAGGGAGTGAACACTGAAGCTTTCTTT.

The chain uses TRBV9 and TRBJ2-1, with TRBD1 matching over 10 bases. From germline, CDR1 is SGDLS and CDR2 YYNGEE. This CDR3 contains 15 residues. V shed 3 bases and J 4 bases; nucleotides not matched to a gene: 4. The CDR3 loop is CASSGPGQGYNEQFF. As DNA, the CDR3 is TGTGCCAGCAGCGGGCCGGGACAGGGGTACAATGAGCAGTTCTTC.

Remarks on this clone: One junction end does not reproduce the germline sequence, and a read error may be involved. Other nucleotide sequences in the sample specify the same CDR3. The CDR3 DNA follows: TGTGCCAGTAGTCCCCGGACAGGGGGGTTCTTAAACTATGGCTACACCTTT. It is translated as CASSPRTGGFLNYGYTF. J is TRBJ1-2 and V is TRBV19, with TRBD1 matching over 10 bases. The CDR3 sequence is 17 residues long. From germline, CDR1 is LNHDA and CDR2 SQIVND (reference sequence).

This sequence joins TRBV5-1 and TRBJ2-1; the D gene is possibly TRBD2 (6 bases). The CDR3 length is 14 residues. V was shortened by 4 bases and J by 1 base, with 9 bases between the two germline ends. Germline loops: CDR1 SGHRS, CDR2 YFSETQ. The CDR3 DNA is TGCGCCAGCAGCCTGAGCGGGTCCTACAATGAGCAGTTCTTC. Residues: CASSLSGSYNEQFF.

This chain links TRBV10-3 with TRBJ2-7; 9 nucleotides agree with TRBD1. The germline gives CDR1 ENHRY, CDR2 SYGVKD. The junction had 5 bases not matched to a gene; V was cut back by 6 bases and J by 2 bases. The CDR3 consists of 14 residues. The CDR3 protein is CAIRGQGPTYEQYF. The CDR3 nucleotides are TGTGCCATCAGGGGACAGGGCCCAACCTACGAGCAGTACTTC.

This clone was recorded once. The V call is TRBV11-2, the J call TRBJ2-7; D possibly corresponds to TRBD1 (5 bases). Germline-derived CDR1 and CDR2 are SGHAT and FQNNGV. V dropped 2 bases and J dropped 5 bases, with 13 bases sitting between them. The CDR3 contains 14 residues. The CDR3 region has the DNA TGTGCCAGCAGCTTATCCCCAGGGAAGGACGAGCAGTACTTC. Encoded protein: CASSLSPGKDEQYF. Full variable domain (rest looked up from reference TRBV11-2 and TRBJ2-7): EAGVAQSPRYKIIEKRQSVAFWCNPISGHATLYWYQQILGQGPKLLIQFQNNGVVDDSQLPKDRFSAERLKGVDSTLKIQPAKLEDSAVYLCASSLSPGKDEQYFGPGTRLTVT.

The genes are TRBV11-2 and TRBJ1-2, with a weak D call TRBD1 (5 bases). With 3 bases removed from V and 8 bases from J, the gap between germline ends came to 19 bases. The CDR3 loop spans 15 amino acids. Germline CDR1 and CDR2: SGHAT and FQNNGV. The DNA for the CDR3 is TGTGCCAGCAGCTTGGCAGGGTCCCACCCCCGAGGCTACACCTTC. Translation gives CASSLAGSHPRGYTF.

The chain carries TRBV18 and TRBJ2-7, with 11 bases aligning to TRBD2. Per germline, CDR1 KGHSH and CDR2 LQKENI. J lost 1 base, V lost 6 bases, and 2 bases had no gene match. The CDR3 contains 14 residues. CDR3: CASSGTSGSYEQYF. The CDR3 nucleotides read TGTGCCAGCTCCGGGACTAGCGGATCCTACGAGCAGTACTTC.

The J gene is TRBJ1-2, the V gene TRBV7-2, with 8 bases lining up with TRBD1. The CDR3 extends over 13 amino acids. V was pared by 3 bases and J by 6 bases, with 3 bases of the junction left unmatched. The germline CDR1 and CDR2 sequences are SGHTA and FQGNSA. The CDR3 DNA reads TGTGCCAGCAGCTTTGCAGGGGGCGATGGCTACACCTTC. Amino acid sequence: CASSFAGGDGYTF. The full variable domain, with the rest looked up from reference TRBV7-2 and TRBJ1-2, is GAGVSQSPSNKVTEKGKDVELRCDPISGHTALYWYRQSLGQGLEFLIYFQGNSAPDKSGLPSDRFSAERTGGSVSTLTIQRTQQEDSAVYLCASSFAGGDGYTFGSGTRLTVV.

This chain uses TRBV11-2 with TRBJ2-7; tentative D call: TRBD1 (5 bases). V was clipped by 2 bases and J by 3 bases, with 11 bases between them. The CDR3 has 14 amino acids. Germline V CDR1 and CDR2: SGHAT, FQNNGV. CDR3 region: CASSLNRIHYEQYF. DNA for the CDR3: TGTGCCAGCAGCTTAAACAGGATTCACTACGAGCAGTACTTC.

V and J are TRBV19 and TRBJ1-2; 7 positions match TRBD1. There are 14 residues in the CDR3. With 5 bases clipped from V and 4 bases from J, the junction kept 7 bases outside the gene matches. Germline lookup yields CDR1 LNHDA and CDR2 SQIVND (reference sequence). The CDR3 region is CASSFQGVGYGYTF. In DNA form, the CDR3 reads TGTGCCAGTAGTTTTCAGGGGGTCGGCTATGGCTACACCTTC.

The chain uses TRBV2 and TRBJ1-1, with TRBD1 identical over 7 bases. Trimming removed 5 bases from V and 8 bases from J; junction bases left unmatched: 8. Germline values: CDR1 SNHLY, CDR2 FYNNEI. This CDR3 spans 13 amino acids. In DNA, the CDR3 is TGTGCCAGCAGTAGATCCTGGGACAGCGAAGCTTTCTTT. Protein: CASSRSWDSEAFF.

V is TRBV10-3 and J is TRBJ1-5; 10 bases are shared with TRBD1. Germline V CDR1 and CDR2: ENHRY, SYGVKD. The CDR3 contains 14 residues. With V trimmed by 11 bases and J by 3 bases, 7 bases remained unmatched. The CDR3 loop is CASGGTGDNQPQHF. CDR3 nucleotide sequence: TGTGCCTCCGGAGGGACAGGGGACAATCAGCCCCAGCATTTT.

The rearrangement uses TRBV11-3 and TRBJ2-7; TRBD1 aligns across 7 bases. The CDR3 covers 15 residues. V lost 8 bases and J lost 0; bases outside the gene matches: 10. Germline V gene sequence: CDR1 SGHNT, CDR2 YENEEA. CDR3 loop: CASRIRDSYSYEQYF. The CDR3 nucleotides are TGTGCCAGCCGGATTCGGGACAGTTACTCCTACGAGCAGTACTTC.

The sample holds a few counts of this clone. The chain recombines TRBV7-2 with TRBJ2-5; D is possibly TRBD1 (5 bases). Germline V gene data show CDR1 as SGHTA and CDR2 as FQGNSA. Deletions cut 5 bases from V and 6 bases from J, with 13 bases between. The CDR3 has 13 residues. The CDR3 bases are TGTGCCAGCAGCCAGACGACAGAGCAGACCCAGTACTTC. Protein sequence: CASSQTTEQTQYF.

The rearrangement uses TRBV7-9 and TRBJ1-1; 7 bases agree with TRBD1. The CDR3 contains 15 residues. The J segment lost 6 bases and the V segment lost 3 bases, leaving 10 bases of the junction unmatched. Germline CDR1 SEHNR, CDR2 FQNEAQ (reference sequence). CDR3 in amino acids: CASSFQTGSEAEAFF. In nucleotides, the CDR3 is TGTGCCAGCAGCTTCCAGACAGGGTCTGAAGCTGAAGCTTTCTTT.

The genes are TRBV6-6 and TRBJ2-7; 8 nucleotides agree with TRBD1. In germline, CDR1 is MNHNY, CDR2 SVGAGI (reference sequence). There are 15 residues in the CDR3. The trim removed 0 bases at V and 2 bases at J, leaving 3 bases unmatched. The CDR3 here is CASSYSGQAPYEQYF. DNA of the CDR3: TGTGCCAGCAGTTACTCGGGACAGGCCCCCTACGAGCAGTACTTC.

The chain joins TRBV7-8 to TRBJ2-5; the match to TRBD1 covers 7 bases. Germline assignment: CDR1 SGHVS and CDR2 FQNEAQ. Trimming cost V 5 bases and J 5 bases; bases outside gene matches: 14. The CDR3 has 16 residues. The CDR3 sequence: CASSLLWGTAGETQYF. The CDR3 coding sequence is TGTGCCAGCAGCCTCCTCTGGGGGACAGCCGGGGAGACCCAGTACTTC.

V and J are TRBV5-1 and TRBJ2-7; no firm D call. V lost 3 bases and J 5 bases, leaving 15 bases between the germline ends. The germline CDR1 and CDR2 sequences are SGHRS and YFSETQ. This CDR3 is built from 14 residues. The CDR3 reads CASSSDSSLDEQYF. The CDR3 DNA reads as TGCGCCAGCAGCTCCGACTCGTCCCTCGACGAGCAGTACTTC.

This clone was observed a single time. V is TRBV28 and J is TRBJ2-7, with D perhaps matching TRBD1 (5 bases). Germline CDR1 is MDHEN and CDR2 is SYDVKM. V was shortened by 3 bases and J by 3 bases, with 15 bases between the two germline ends. There are 15 residues in the CDR3. For the CDR3, the DNA is TGTGCCAGCAGTTTGGGGCAGGTCGACCTCTACGAGCAGTACTTC. Protein product: CASSLGQVDLYEQYF.

DNA of the CDR3: TGTGCCAGCAGTGGTTCACAAGAGACCCAGTACTTC. Its translation: CASSGSQETQYF. The chain joins TRBV6-1 to TRBJ2-5; D unclear. CDR1 is MNHNS and CDR2 is SASEGT in the germline V gene. V dropped 4 bases and J dropped 2 bases, with 5 bases sitting between them. The CDR3 runs to 12 residues.

The V and J genes are TRBV11-3 and TRBJ2-1; weak D call: TRBD2 (6 bases). Germline loops: CDR1 SGHNT, CDR2 YENEEA. This CDR3 region has 14 residues. Trimming removed 0 bases from V and 3 bases from J, with 6 bases in between. For the CDR3, the DNA is TGTGCCAGCAGCTTAGACGGGAGCTACAATGAGCAGTTCTTC. It yields the protein CASSLDGSYNEQFF.

The chain carries TRBV27 and TRBJ1-4; 9 nucleotides match TRBD1. The CDR3 covers 14 residues. The ends lost 5 bases at V and 8 bases at J; junction bases unmatched: 6. CDR1 is MNHEY, CDR2 SMNVEV, per germline (reference sequence). CDR3 region: CASSPGQGREKLFF. Here the CDR3 DNA reads TGTGCCAGCAGTCCCGGACAGGGGAGGGAAAAACTGTTTTTT.

This chain connects TRBV7-8 to TRBJ2-7, with 7 bases that match TRBD1. CDR1 and CDR2 (germline): SGHVS, FQNEAQ. This CDR3 is built from 15 residues. Trimming at V came to 6 bases and at J to 0 bases, leaving 8 bases not matched to a gene. CDR3: CASRNTGTVSYEQYF. DNA of the CDR3: TGTGCCAGCAGAAATACAGGGACAGTCTCCTACGAGCAGTACTTC. The whole variable domain, filled in from reference TRBV7-8 and TRBJ2-7, reads GAGVSQSPRYKVAKRGQDVALRCDPISGHVSLFWYQQALGQGPEFLTYFQNEAQLDKSGLPSDRFFAERPEGSVSTLKIQRTQQEDSAVYLCASRNTGTVSYEQYFGPGTRLTVT.

The chain has TRBV6-1 and TRBJ2-7; 8 positions match TRBD1. Germline CDR1 is MNHNS and CDR2 is SASEGT. This CDR3 is 12 amino acids long. Unmatched junction bases numbered 5, after V lost 8 bases and J lost 5 bases. CDR3 amino acids: CASRDRLDEQYF. The DNA for the CDR3 is TGTGCCAGCCGGGACAGGTTGGACGAGCAGTACTTC.

The J gene is TRBJ1-1, the V gene TRBV27; D possibly corresponds to TRBD1 (6 bases). Trimming took off 7 bases at V and 0 bases at J, with 9 bases between the two ends. Per germline, CDR1 MNHEY and CDR2 SMNVEV (reference sequence). This CDR3 is built from 13 residues. For the CDR3, the DNA is TGTGCCAGCAAGACAGGCTTGAACACTGAAGCTTTCTTT. This translates into CASKTGLNTEAFF.

The chain couples TRBV11-2 to TRBJ2-3; 9 bases are shared with TRBD2. CDR1 and CDR2 (germline): SGHAT, FQNNGV. The CDR3 totals 14 residues. The ends lost 5 bases at V and 5 bases at J; junction bases unmatched: 5. CDR3 loop: CASSPWREGDTQYF. The CDR3 region has the DNA TGTGCCAGCAGCCCGTGGCGGGAGGGAGATACGCAGTATTTT.

This clone was seen a single time. The chain links TRBV5-6 to TRBJ2-1; 8 bases agree with TRBD1. With V trimmed by 1 base and J by 6 bases, 6 bases remained unmatched. This CDR3 spans 15 amino acids. CDR1 SGHDT and CDR2 YYEEEE come from the germline V gene. CDR3 loop: CASSLPGQGFNEQFF. CDR3 bases: TGTGCCAGCAGCTTGCCAGGACAGGGATTCAATGAGCAGTTCTTC.

The chain is built from TRBV28 and TRBJ2-3, with 11 positions matching TRBD2. The CDR3 consists of 19 residues. CDR1 and CDR2 from the germline V gene are MDHEN and SYDVKM. The J segment lost 3 bases and the V segment lost 1 base, leaving 12 bases of the junction unmatched. The CDR3 nucleotides are TGTGCCAGCAGTTTATACAGGAATCTAGCGGGAGGTGTGACAGATACGCAGTATTTT. Residues: CASSLYRNLAGGVTDTQYF.